The sequence of this T cell receptor beta chain was determined in a study of graft-versus-host responses after intestinal transplantation. The V gene end was trimmed by 8 bases and the J gene end by 3 bases; junction bases not matched to a gene: 3. This CDR3 has 13 residues. The V gene's germline CDR1 is LNHDA and CDR2 SQIVND (reference sequence). Generated by immunoSEQ multiplex PCR, the TCRdb table keeps only in-frame clones and is missing some. The sample holds 70,000 or so clones, approximately 84% seen once. About this clone: Its antigen is undetermined.

The rearrangement links TRBV19 to TRBJ2-3, with TRBD1 matching 9 bases. The TCR was taken from a human donor who was the organ donor for an intestinal transplant. This material consisted of unstimulated CD4+ T cells sorted from spleen or lymph node cells, taken before transplant. CDR3 in amino acids: CASGQGFTDTQYF. CDR3 coding DNA: TGTGCCAGTGGACAGGGGTTTACAGATACGCAGTATTTT.